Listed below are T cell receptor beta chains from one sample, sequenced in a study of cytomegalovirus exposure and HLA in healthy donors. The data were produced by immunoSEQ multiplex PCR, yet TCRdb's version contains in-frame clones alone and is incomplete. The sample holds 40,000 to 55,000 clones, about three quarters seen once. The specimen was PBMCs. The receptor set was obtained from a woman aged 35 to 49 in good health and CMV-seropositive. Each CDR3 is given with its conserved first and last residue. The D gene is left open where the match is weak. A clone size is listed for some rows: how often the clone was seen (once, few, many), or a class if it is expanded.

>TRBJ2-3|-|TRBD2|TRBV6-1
TGTGCCAGCAGTGGCTCCCCAGCGGGGGGAAACACAGATACGCAGTATTTT
CASSGSPAGGNTDTQYF
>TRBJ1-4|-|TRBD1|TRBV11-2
TGTGCCAGCAGCTCGAGACAGGGTTCTAATGAAAAACTGTTTTTT
CASSSRQGSNEKLFF
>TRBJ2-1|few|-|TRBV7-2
TGTGCCAGCAGCTTAGAAAGCCGGCGCGGGCCGGATGAGCAGTTCTTC
CASSLESRRGPDEQFF
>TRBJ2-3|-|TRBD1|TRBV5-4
TGTGCCAGCGGGGAACAGGGGGCGGATACGCAGTATTTT
CASGEQGADTQYF
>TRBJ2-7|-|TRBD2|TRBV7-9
TGTGCCAGCAGCGTAGCGGGGGCAGTCTACGAGCAGTACTTC
CASSVAGAVYEQYF
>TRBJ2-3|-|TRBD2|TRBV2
TGTGCCAGCAGTGAAGTAGGGCTAGCGGGAACAGATACGCAGTATTTT
CASSEVGLAGTDTQYF
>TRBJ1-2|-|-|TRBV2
TGTGCCAGCAGTGGGACATCTTATGGCTACACCTTC
CASSGTSYGYTF
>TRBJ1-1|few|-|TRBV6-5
TGTGCCAGCAGCCCAGGACAGATGAACACTGAAGCTTTCTTT
CASSPGQMNTEAFF
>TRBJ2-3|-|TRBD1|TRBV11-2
TGTGCCAGCACAGGGGGCCTCCGCACAGATACGCAGTATTTT
CASTGGLRTDTQYF
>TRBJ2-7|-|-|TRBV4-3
TGCGCCAGCAGCCAAGACGGGATAGGGGGCTCCTACGAGCAGTACTTC
CASSQDGIGGSYEQYF
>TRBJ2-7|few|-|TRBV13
TGTGCCAGCAGCTTTTCCGGAGGGGCCTACGAGCAGTACTTC
CASSFSGGAYEQYF
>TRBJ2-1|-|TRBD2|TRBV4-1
TGCGCCAGCAGCCAAGCTACACGGACTAGCGGGGGACCACGTGAGCAGTTCTTC
CASSQATRTSGGPREQFF
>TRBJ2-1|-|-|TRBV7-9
TGTGCCAGCAGCTTAATGGGGGGGCGGCAGTTCTTC
CASSLMGGRQFF
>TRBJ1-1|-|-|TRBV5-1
TGCGCCAGCAGCTTGGCAGGGAAAGGCACTGAAGCTTTCTTT
CASSLAGKGTEAFF
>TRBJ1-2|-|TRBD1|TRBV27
TGTGCCAGCAGGGACAGGGGGCCCTATGGCTACACCTTC
CASRDRGPYGYTF
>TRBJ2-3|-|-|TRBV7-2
TGTGCCAGCAGCGAGTATGCGGGGATGGATACGCAGTATTTT
CASSEYAGMDTQYF
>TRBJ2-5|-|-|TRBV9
TGTGCCAGCAGCGTAGAGGGGAGGGGGGCAGAGACCCAGTACTTC
CASSVEGRGAETQYF
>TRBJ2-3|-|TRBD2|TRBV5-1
TGCGCCAGCAGCTCACGGGGGGGTGGGATCAGCGATACGCAGTATTTT
CASSSRGGGISDTQYF
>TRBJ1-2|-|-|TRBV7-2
TGTGCCAGCAGCGCAGGCGCTAGGGACATCTACACCTTC
CASSAGARDIYTF
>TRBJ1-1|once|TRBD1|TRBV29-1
TGCAGCGCTTTGGGACAGGGGGGCACTGAAGCTTTCTTT
CSALGQGGTEAFF
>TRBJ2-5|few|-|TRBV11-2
TGTGCCAGCAGCGTCCTCCAGGGAGGTGGAGAGACCCAGTACTTC
CASSVLQGGGETQYF
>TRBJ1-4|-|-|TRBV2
TGTGCCAGCAGTGAACCAAGGGGAGGTAATGAAAAACTGTTTTTT
CASSEPRGGNEKLFF
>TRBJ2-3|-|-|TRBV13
TGTGCCAGCAGCCTAAGAAGACTCCGCACAGATACGCAGTATTTT
CASSLRRLRTDTQYF
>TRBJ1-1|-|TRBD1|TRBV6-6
TGTGCCGGACAGGCGAGCTTGAACACTGAAGCTTTCTTT
CAGQASLNTEAFF
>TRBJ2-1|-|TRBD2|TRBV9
TGTGCCAGCAGCCCAGCGGGGGGGCCGTACAATGAGCAGTTCTTC
CASSPAGGPYNEQFF
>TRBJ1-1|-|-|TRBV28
TGTGCCAGCAGTAAAAGACAGGACCGGAACACTGAAGCTTTCTTT
CASSKRQDRNTEAFF
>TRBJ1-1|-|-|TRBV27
TGTGCCAGCAGTTTACAGGGGAAGGACACTGAAGCTTTCTTT
CASSLQGKDTEAFF
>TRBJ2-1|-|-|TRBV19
TGTGCCAGTAGTATCAGAAACAATGAGCAGTTCTTC
CASSIRNNEQFF
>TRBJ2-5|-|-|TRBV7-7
TGTGCCAGCAGCTGGGACTTCCAAGAGACCCAGTACTTC
CASSWDFQETQYF
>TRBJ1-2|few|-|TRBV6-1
TGTGCCAGCAGTGATACCCCAGGCAAGAACTATGGCTACACCTTC
CASSDTPGKNYGYTF
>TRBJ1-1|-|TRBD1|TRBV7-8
TGTGCCAGCAGCTTACGGGGCCCCGCAGGGGGGACTGAAGCTTTCTTT
CASSLRGPAGGTEAFF
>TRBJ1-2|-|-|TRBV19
TGTGCCAGTAGTGCAGAGGTTGGCTACACCTTC
CASSAEVGYTF
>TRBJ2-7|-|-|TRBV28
TGTGCCGGAGGTTCGGTCCGGGGGCAGTACTTC
CAGGSVRGQYF
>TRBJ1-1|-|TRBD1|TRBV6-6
TGTGCCAGCCAGGCCGGGACAGCGAACACTGAAGCTTTCTTT
CASQAGTANTEAFF
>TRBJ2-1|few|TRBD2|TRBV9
TGTGCCAGCAGCGGAACTAGCGGGGGGTTGAATGAGCAGTTCTTC
CASSGTSGGLNEQFF
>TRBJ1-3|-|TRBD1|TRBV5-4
TGTGCCAGCAGCTTTTCAGGGGGTTCGGGAAACACCATATATTTT
CASSFSGGSGNTIYF
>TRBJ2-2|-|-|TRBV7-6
TGTGCCAGCAGCTTGGAGGGCGCGAACACCGGGGAGCTGTTTTTT
CASSLEGANTGELFF
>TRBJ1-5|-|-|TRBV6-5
TGTGCCAGCAGTTTTAGTTGGACAGGCAATCAGCCCCAGCATTTT
CASSFSWTGNQPQHF
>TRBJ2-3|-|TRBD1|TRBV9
TGTGCCAGCAGCTCTCGACAGGGGGCCACAGATACGCAGTATTTT
CASSSRQGATDTQYF
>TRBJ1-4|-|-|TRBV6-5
TGTGCCAGCAGGGGGCCTTATGAAAAACTGTTTTTT
CASRGPYEKLFF
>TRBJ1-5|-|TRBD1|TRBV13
TGTGCCAGCAGCTTGGGACAGGGGGGGAAAGGCAATCAGCCCCAGCATTTT
CASSLGQGGKGNQPQHF
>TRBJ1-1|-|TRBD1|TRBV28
TGTGCCAGCAGACAGACAGGGACTGAAGCTTTCTTT
CASRQTGTEAFF
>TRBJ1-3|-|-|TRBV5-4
TGTGCCACGGATACGGGACTGCAGGGTTTT
CATDTGLQGF
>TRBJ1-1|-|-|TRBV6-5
TGTGCCAGCAGTTACAGGGGCAACACTGAAGCTTTCTTT
CASSYRGNTEAFF
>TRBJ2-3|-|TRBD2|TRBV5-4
TGTGCCAGCAGCCCGCCGGGGACTAGCGGGGCGGCGGGTACGCAGTATTTT
CASSPPGTSGAAGTQYF
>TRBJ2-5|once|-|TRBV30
TGTGCCTGGAGTGGCGGTGAGACCCAGTACTTC
CAWSGGETQYF